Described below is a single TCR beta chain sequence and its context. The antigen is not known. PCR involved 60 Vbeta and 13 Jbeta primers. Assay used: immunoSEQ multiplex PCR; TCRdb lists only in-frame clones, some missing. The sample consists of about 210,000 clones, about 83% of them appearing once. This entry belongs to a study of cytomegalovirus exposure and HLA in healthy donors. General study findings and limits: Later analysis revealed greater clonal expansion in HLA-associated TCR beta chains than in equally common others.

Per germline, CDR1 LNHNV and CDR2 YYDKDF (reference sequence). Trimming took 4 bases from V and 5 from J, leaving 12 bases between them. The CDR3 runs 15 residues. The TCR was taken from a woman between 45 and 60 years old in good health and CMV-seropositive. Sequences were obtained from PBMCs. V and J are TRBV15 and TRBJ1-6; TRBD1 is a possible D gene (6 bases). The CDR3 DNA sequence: TGTGCCACCAGCACGGGACATCGTAATAATTCACCCCTCCACTTT. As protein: CATSTGHRNNSPLHF.